This passage covers 20 T cell receptor beta chains from one sample sequenced in a study of PD-L1 blockade in urothelial cancer. Measured with immunoSEQ multiplex PCR; TCRdb has only the in-frame clones, and not every one. The sample gives around 41,000 clones, 83% of which show up once; approximately 16% is in the top ten. Time point described: peripheral blood 6 weeks after treatment start. Sequenced here: PBMCs, sampled around atezolizumab (anti-PD-L1) treatment. Receptor source: a man in his sixties with urothelial cancer.

The gene calls are TRBV9 and TRBJ2-3; 7 nucleotides align to TRBD2. This CDR3 spans 15 amino acids. The V segment lost 2 bases and the J segment 1 base; nucleotides outside the gene matches: 4. Looked up from germline, CDR1 is SGDLS and CDR2 is YYNGEE. This CDR3 reads CASSVSAGGTDTQYF. CDR3 DNA: TGTGCCAGCAGCGTTTCCGCGGGGGGCACAGATACGCAGTATTTT. The whole variable domain, filled in from reference TRBV9 and TRBJ2-3, reads DSGVTQTPKHLITATGQRVTLRCSPRSGDLSVYWYQQSLDQGLQFLIQYYNGEERAKGNILERFSAQQFPDLHSELNLSSLELGDSALYFCASSVSAGGTDTQYFGPGTRLTVL.

This rearrangement joins TRBV5-4 to TRBJ2-5; 7 nucleotides line up with TRBD2. V lost 7 bases to trimming and J lost 2 bases; unmatched junction nucleotides: 11. Per the germline V gene, CDR1 is SGHNT and CDR2 is YYREEE (reference sequence). The CDR3 has 15 residues. This CDR3 reads CASSRSSGVQETQYF. In nucleotides, the CDR3 is TGTGCCAGCTCTAGGTCTAGCGGAGTTCAAGAGACCCAGTACTTC.

This clone has a single count. The V gene is TRBV10-2, the J gene TRBJ2-3; 13 bases align to TRBD2. After removal of 5 bases from V and 4 bases from J, the junction contained 9 bases not matched to a gene. The CDR3 is 17 residues long. Per the germline V gene, CDR1 is WSHSY and CDR2 is SAAADI. CDR3 bases: TGCGCCAGCAGTCCTGGCGTAACTAGCGGGGGGGCAGATACGCAGTATTTT. Its translation: CASSPGVTSGGADTQYF.

The J gene is TRBJ2-3, the V gene TRBV29-1, with 9 bases aligning to TRBD2. This CDR3 region has 16 residues. With V trimmed by 3 bases and J by 0 bases, 7 bases remained unmatched. Germline CDR1 is SQVTM and CDR2 is ANQGSEA. CDR3 in DNA: TGCAGCGTTGAGTCTAGGCTAGCGGGAAGCACAGATACGCAGTATTTT. Protein: CSVESRLAGSTDTQYF.

This chain connects TRBV9 to TRBJ2-3; no clear D. Trimming took 3 bases from V and 1 from J, leaving 15 bases between them. CDR1 is SGDLS and CDR2 is YYNGEE in the germline V gene. CDR3 length: 16 amino acids. CDR3 residues: CASSAPSSDGTDTQYF. CDR3 in DNA: TGTGCCAGCAGCGCCCCCTCCAGCGATGGCACAGATACGCAGTATTTT.

This clone has only a few counts. The chain combines TRBV2 with TRBJ2-5; 8 bases fit TRBD2. The CDR3 consists of 18 residues. The V segment lost 2 bases and the J segment 0 bases; nucleotides outside the gene matches: 11. In germline, CDR1 is SNHLY, CDR2 FYNNEI. Here the CDR3 reads CASSESLRLAGNQETQYF. The DNA for the CDR3 is TGTGCCAGCAGTGAAAGTTTACGTCTAGCGGGCAACCAAGAGACCCAGTACTTC.

The chain uses TRBV28 and TRBJ1-6, with 7 bases matching TRBD1. Germline CDR1 MDHEN, CDR2 SYDVKM. The junction had 14 bases not matched to a gene; V was cut back by 3 bases and J by 3 bases. CDR3 length: 19 amino acids. The CDR3 protein is CASSLPHRGPAYYNSPLHF. The CDR3 DNA is TGTGCCAGCAGTTTGCCTCACAGGGGTCCAGCCTACTATAATTCACCCCTCCACTTT.

V is TRBV28 and J is TRBJ2-3, with 9 bases matching TRBD2. The junction had 7 bases not matched to a gene; V was cut back by 4 bases and J by 2 bases. Germline V gene lookup returns CDR1 MDHEN and CDR2 SYDVKM. CDR3 length: 16 amino acids. Written as DNA, the CDR3 is TGTGCCAGCAGTTCGCGGGGGGGTGCCGACACAGATACGCAGTATTTT. This codes for CASSSRGGADTDTQYF.

This sequence joins TRBV20-1 and TRBJ2-5, with no clear D. The germline CDR1 and CDR2 sequences are DFQATT and SNEGSKA (reference sequence). The CDR3 sequence is 11 residues long. V was shortened by 3 bases and J by 0 bases, with 2 bases between the two germline ends. The CDR3 reads CSASNQETQYF. The CDR3, as DNA: TGCAGTGCTAGCAACCAAGAGACCCAGTACTTC.

This sequence joins TRBV5-1 and TRBJ2-5, with 7 nucleotides matching TRBD2. CDR1 and CDR2 from the germline V gene are SGHRS and YFSETQ. The CDR3 is made up of 14 amino acids. After removal of 4 bases from V and 1 base from J, the junction contained 4 bases not matched to a gene. The CDR3 is CASSPGGSQETQYF. DNA for the CDR3: TGCGCCAGCAGCCCCGGGGGGAGCCAAGAGACCCAGTACTTC.

The sample holds one count of this clone. The gene calls are TRBV7-2 and TRBJ2-3; D remains ambiguous. This CDR3 is 15 amino acids long. Germline CDR1 reads SGHTA; CDR2 reads FQGNSA. V gave up 5 bases and J gave up 3 bases, with 15 bases separating them. For the CDR3, the DNA is TGTGCCAGCAGCGAAACTCGACACCAAACAGATACGCAGTATTTT. Encoded protein: CASSETRHQTDTQYF. Using reference TRBV7-2 and TRBJ2-3 for the parts outside the CDR3, the full variable domain is GAGVSQSPSNKVTEKGKDVELRCDPISGHTALYWYRQSLGQGLEFLIYFQGNSAPDKSGLPSDRFSAERTGGSVSTLTIQRTQQEDSAVYLCASSETRHQTDTQYFGPGTRLTVL.

The sample holds a few counts of this clone. V usage is TRBV12-2 and J usage is TRBJ2-3; the listed D gene, TRBD2, was not tested against the DNA. TRBV12-2 is a pseudogene locus. There are 15 residues in the CDR3. CDR3 protein: CASRLVRFGGDTQYF. The CDR3 bases are TGTGCAAGTCGCTTAGTGAGGTTCGGGGGAGATACGCAGTATTTT.

The rearrangement joins TRBV5-1 to TRBJ2-7; maybe TRBD1 (6 bases). V gave up 0 bases and J gave up 0 bases, with 10 bases separating them. CDR3 size: 15 residues. CDR1 is SGHRS and CDR2 is YFSETQ in the germline V gene. CDR3 residues: CASSLGQDSSYEQYF. CDR3 bases: TGCGCCAGCAGCTTGGGACAGGACAGCTCCTACGAGCAGTACTTC.

The chain joins TRBV19 to TRBJ2-7, with 7 positions matching TRBD1. The CDR3 is 14 amino acids. The V gene's germline CDR1 is LNHDA and CDR2 SQIVND (reference sequence). J lost 2 bases, V lost 5 bases, and 6 bases had no gene match. The DNA for the CDR3 is TGTGCCAGTAGTTCCCCAGGGGGAGCCTACGAGCAGTACTTC. This codes for CASSSPGGAYEQYF.

The chain has TRBV29-1 and TRBJ1-5; TRBD1 agrees at 7 bases. This CDR3 has 13 residues. Germline V gene lookup returns CDR1 SQVTM and CDR2 ANQGSEA. The junction had 8 bases not matched to a gene; V was cut back by 6 bases and J by 6 bases. CDR3 loop: CSVREGASQPQHF. The CDR3 DNA reads as TGCAGCGTCCGGGAGGGGGCTTCTCAGCCCCAGCATTTT.

The rearrangement joins TRBV5-6 to TRBJ2-1, with 10 bases aligning to TRBD1. This CDR3 has 15 amino acids. Germline V gives CDR1 SGHDT, CDR2 YYEEEE. V was clipped by 5 bases and J by 2 bases; unmatched bases: 4. CDR3 sequence (DNA): TGTGCCAGCAGATGGGACAGGGGCACCTACAATGAGCAGTTCTTC. Amino acids: CASRWDRGTYNEQFF.

The chain joins TRBV5-4 to TRBJ2-3; 13 positions agree with TRBD2. Germline lookup yields CDR1 SGHNT and CDR2 YYREEE (reference sequence). Trimming at V came to 3 bases and at J to 2 bases, leaving 3 bases not matched to a gene. The CDR3 is 16 amino acids. The CDR3 is CASSWGLAGPTDTQYF. The CDR3 DNA reads TGTGCCAGCAGCTGGGGACTAGCGGGGCCCACAGATACGCAGTATTTT.

This clone has a handful of counts. The chain recombines TRBV21-1 with TRBJ1-5. TRBV21-1 constitutes a pseudogene. The CDR3 totals 14 residues. CDR3 protein: CASSKGSSTGPQHF. The CDR3, as DNA: TGTGCCAGCAGCAAGGGTTCGTCCACGGGACCCCAGCATTTT.

This clone was counted a single time. The rearrangement uses TRBV6-1 and TRBJ2-5; D is undetermined. The CDR3 runs to 15 residues. CDR1 is MNHNS, CDR2 SASEGT, per germline. The V end lost 7 bases, the J end lost 5 bases, and 20 bases lay between the germline ends. The CDR3 sequence: CASTSLFAVAETQYF. The CDR3 DNA reads TGTGCCAGCACGTCGCTATTCGCGGTCGCTGAGACCCAGTACTTC.

The chain employs TRBV7-8 and TRBJ2-7; D remains unclear. Germline V gives CDR1 SGHVS, CDR2 FQNEAQ. Trimming shortened V by 5 bases and J by 5 bases, and 16 bases separated the two germline ends. The CDR3 covers 14 residues. The CDR3 here is CASSPSRPADEQYF. The CDR3 bases are TGTGCCAGCAGCCCGAGCCGACCGGCGGACGAGCAGTACTTC. The whole variable domain, remainder taken from reference TRBV7-8 and TRBJ2-7, is GAGVSQSPRYKVAKRGQDVALRCDPISGHVSLFWYQQALGQGPEFLTYFQNEAQLDKSGLPSDRFFAERPEGSVSTLKIQRTQQEDSAVYLCASSPSRPADEQYFGPGTRLTVT.